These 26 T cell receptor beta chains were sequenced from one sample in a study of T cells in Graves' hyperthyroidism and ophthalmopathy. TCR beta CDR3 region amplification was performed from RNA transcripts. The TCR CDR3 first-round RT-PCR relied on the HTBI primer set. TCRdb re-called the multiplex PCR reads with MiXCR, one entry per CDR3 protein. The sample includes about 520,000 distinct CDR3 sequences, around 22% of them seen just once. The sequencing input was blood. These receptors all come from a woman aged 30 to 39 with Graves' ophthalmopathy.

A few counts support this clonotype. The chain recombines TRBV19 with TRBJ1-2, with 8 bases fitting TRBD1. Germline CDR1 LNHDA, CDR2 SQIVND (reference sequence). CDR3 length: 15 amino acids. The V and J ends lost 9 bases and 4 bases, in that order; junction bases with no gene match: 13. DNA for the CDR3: TGTGCCAGGGGCCGGTCGACAGGGGATCTCTATGGCTACACCTTC. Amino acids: CARGRSTGDLYGYTF. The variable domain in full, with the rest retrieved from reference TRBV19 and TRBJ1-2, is DGGITQSPKYLFRKEGQNVTLSCEQNLNHDAMYWYRQDPGQGLRLIYYSQIVNDFQKGDIAEGYSVSREKKESFPLTVTSAQKNPTAFYLCARGRSTGDLYGYTFGSGTRLTVV.

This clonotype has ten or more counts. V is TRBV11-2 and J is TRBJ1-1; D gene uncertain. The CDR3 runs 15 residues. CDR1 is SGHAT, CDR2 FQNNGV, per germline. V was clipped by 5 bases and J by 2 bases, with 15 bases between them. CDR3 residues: CASSPGPKRNTEAFF. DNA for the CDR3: TGTGCCAGCAGCCCGGGCCCAAAGCGAAACACTGAAGCTTTCTTT.

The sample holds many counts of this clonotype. The CDR3 loop is CSAFPGTGTYEQYF. The CDR3 nucleotides read TGCAGTGCTTTTCCCGGGACAGGGACCTACGAGCAGTACTTC. The chain links TRBV20-1 to TRBJ2-7, with 9 bases aligning to TRBD1. The CDR3 has 14 residues. The germline gives CDR1 DFQATT, CDR2 SNEGSKA (reference sequence). V dropped 5 bases and J dropped 2; count of bases not matched to a gene: 7.

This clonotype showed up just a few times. CDR3 amino acids: CASSRLTGGPEEQYF. CDR3 DNA: TGTGCCAGTAGTCGCCTAACGGGGGGGCCGGAGGAGCAGTACTTC. The chain couples TRBV19 to TRBJ2-7; TRBD2 matches 8 bases. Germline-derived CDR1 and CDR2 are LNHDA and SQIVND (reference sequence). V was clipped by 5 bases and J by 7 bases; unmatched bases: 13. The CDR3 runs 15 residues.

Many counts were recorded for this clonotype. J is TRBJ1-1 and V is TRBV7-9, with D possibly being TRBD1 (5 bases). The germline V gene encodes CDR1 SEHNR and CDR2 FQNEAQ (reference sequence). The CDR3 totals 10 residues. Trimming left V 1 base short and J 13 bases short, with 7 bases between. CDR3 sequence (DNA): TGTGCCAGCAGCTTAGAAGGGGATTTCTTT. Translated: CASSLEGDFF.

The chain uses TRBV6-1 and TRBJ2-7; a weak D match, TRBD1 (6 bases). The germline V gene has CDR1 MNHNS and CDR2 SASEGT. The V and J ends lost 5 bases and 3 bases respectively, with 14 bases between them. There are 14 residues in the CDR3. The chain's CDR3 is CASSPQGSYYEQYF. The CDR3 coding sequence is TGTGCCAGCAGTCCCCAGGGGTCTTACTACGAGCAGTACTTC.

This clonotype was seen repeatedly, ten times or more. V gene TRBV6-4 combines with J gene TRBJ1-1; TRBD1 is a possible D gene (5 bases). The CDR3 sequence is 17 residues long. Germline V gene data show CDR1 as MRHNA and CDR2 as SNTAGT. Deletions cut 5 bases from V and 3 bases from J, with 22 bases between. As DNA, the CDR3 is TGTGCCAGCAGTCTCCGCGGGACCGCGGTAGAGGACACTGAAGCTTTCTTT. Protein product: CASSLRGTAVEDTEAFF.

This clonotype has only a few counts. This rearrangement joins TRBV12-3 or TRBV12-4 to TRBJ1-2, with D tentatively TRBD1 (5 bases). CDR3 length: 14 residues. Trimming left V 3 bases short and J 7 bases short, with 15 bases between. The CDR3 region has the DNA TGTGCCAGCAGTTTGGTGGACACCAGAGGTGGCTACACCTTC. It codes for CASSLVDTRGGYTF.

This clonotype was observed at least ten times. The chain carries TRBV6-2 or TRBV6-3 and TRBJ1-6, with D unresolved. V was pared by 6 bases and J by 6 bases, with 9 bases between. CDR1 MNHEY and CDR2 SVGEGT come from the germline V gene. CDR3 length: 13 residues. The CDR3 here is CASSSGFNSPLHF. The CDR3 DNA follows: TGTGCCAGCAGCTCGGGGTTTAATTCACCCCTCCACTTT.

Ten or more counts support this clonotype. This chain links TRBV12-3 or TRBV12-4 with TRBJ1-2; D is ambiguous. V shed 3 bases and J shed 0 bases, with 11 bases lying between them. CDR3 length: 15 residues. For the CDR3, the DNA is TGTGCCAGCAGTTTTTCCGGGGAAGCTAACTATGGCTACACCTTC. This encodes CASSFSGEANYGYTF.

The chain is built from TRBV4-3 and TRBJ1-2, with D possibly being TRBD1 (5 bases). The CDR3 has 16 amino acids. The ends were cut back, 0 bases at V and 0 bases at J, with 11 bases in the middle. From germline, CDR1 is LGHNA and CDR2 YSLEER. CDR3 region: CASSQDGTMSNYGYTF. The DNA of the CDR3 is TGCGCCAGCAGCCAAGATGGGACGATGTCTAACTATGGCTACACCTTC.

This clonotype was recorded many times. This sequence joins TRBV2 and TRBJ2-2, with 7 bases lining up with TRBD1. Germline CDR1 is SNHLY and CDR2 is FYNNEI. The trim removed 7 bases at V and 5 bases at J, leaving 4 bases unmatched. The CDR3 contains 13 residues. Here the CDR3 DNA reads TGTGCCAGCAAAACAGGGGTTACCGGGGAGCTGTTTTTT. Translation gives CASKTGVTGELFF.

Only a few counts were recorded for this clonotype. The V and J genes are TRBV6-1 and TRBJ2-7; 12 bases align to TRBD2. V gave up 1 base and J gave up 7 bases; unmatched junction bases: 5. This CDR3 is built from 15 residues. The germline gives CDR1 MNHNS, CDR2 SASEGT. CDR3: CASSEVGLAGGEQYF. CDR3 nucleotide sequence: TGTGCCAGCAGTGAAGTTGGGCTAGCGGGAGGGGAGCAGTACTTC.

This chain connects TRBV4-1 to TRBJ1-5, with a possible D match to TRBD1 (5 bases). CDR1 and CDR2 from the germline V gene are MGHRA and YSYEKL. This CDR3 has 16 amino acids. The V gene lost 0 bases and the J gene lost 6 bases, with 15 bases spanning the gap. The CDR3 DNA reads TGCGCCAGCAGCCAAGAGGGCTCGATGGGGGGTCAGCCCCAGCATTTT. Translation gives CASSQEGSMGGQPQHF.

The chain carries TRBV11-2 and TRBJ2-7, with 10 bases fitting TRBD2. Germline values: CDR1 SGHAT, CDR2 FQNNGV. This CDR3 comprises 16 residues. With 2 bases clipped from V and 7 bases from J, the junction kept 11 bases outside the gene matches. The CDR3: CASSLQAGGTTGEQYF. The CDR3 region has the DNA TGTGCCAGCAGCTTACAAGCGGGGGGGACCACCGGGGAGCAGTACTTC.

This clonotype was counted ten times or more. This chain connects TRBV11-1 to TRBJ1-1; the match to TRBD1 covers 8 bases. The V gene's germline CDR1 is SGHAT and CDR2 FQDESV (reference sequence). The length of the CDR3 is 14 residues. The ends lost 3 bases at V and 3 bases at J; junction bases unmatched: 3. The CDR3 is CASSFGQGYTEAFF. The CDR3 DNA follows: TGTGCCAGCAGCTTTGGACAGGGCTACACTGAAGCTTTCTTT.

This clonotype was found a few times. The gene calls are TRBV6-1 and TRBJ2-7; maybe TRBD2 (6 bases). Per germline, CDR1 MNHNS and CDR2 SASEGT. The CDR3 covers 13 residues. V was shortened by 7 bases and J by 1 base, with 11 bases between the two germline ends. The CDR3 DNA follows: TGTGCCAGCACCTCCGGACTATCCTACGAGCAGTACTTC. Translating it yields CASTSGLSYEQYF.

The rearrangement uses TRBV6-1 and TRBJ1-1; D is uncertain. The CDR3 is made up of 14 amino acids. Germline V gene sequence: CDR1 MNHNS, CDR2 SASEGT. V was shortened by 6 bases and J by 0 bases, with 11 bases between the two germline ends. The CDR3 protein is CASRIPGMNTEAFF. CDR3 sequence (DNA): TGTGCCAGCAGGATACCGGGGATGAACACTGAAGCTTTCTTT.

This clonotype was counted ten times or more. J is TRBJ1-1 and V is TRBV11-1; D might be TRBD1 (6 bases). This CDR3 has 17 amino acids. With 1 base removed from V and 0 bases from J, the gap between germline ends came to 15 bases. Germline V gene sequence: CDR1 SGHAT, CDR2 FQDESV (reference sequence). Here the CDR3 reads CASSLVGRGGMNTEAFF. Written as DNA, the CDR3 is TGTGCCAGCAGCTTAGTGGGTCGGGGGGGCATGAACACTGAAGCTTTCTTT.

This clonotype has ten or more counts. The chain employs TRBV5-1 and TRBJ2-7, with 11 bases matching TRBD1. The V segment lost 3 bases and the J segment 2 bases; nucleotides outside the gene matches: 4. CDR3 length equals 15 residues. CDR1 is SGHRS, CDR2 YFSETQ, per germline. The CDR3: CASSSRTGGPYEQYF. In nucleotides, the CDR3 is TGCGCCAGCAGCTCAAGGACAGGGGGCCCCTACGAGCAGTACTTC.

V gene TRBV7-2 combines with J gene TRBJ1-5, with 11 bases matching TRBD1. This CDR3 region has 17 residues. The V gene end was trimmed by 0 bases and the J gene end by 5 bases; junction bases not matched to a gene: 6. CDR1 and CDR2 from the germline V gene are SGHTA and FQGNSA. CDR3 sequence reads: CASSLAGTGGEDQPQHF. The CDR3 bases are TGTGCCAGCAGCTTAGCCGGGACAGGGGGAGAGGATCAGCCCCAGCATTTT.

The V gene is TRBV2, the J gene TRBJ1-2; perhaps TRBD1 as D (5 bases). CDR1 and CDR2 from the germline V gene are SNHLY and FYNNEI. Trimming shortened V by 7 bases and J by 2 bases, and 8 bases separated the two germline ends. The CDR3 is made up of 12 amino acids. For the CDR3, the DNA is TGTGCCAGCAATCCAGGGAACTATGGCTACACCTTC. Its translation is CASNPGNYGYTF.

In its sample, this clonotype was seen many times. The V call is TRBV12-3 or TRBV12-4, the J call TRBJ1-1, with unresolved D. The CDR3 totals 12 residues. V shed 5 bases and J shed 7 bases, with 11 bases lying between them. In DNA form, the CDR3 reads TGTGCCAGCAGTCTCTTGGGCCATGAAGCTTTCTTT. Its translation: CASSLLGHEAFF.

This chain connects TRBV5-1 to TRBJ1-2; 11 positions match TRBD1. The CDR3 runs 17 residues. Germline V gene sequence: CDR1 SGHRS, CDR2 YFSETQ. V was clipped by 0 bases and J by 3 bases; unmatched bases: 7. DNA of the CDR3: TGCGCCAGCAGCTTGGCCGTCGGACAGGGGGCCCACTATGGCTACACCTTC. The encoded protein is CASSLAVGQGAHYGYTF.

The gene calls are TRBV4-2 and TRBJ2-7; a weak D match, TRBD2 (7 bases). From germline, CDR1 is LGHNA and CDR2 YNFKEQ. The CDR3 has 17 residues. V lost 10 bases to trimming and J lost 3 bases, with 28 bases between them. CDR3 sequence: CATFTEGGLGAFYEQYF. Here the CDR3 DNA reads TGTGCCACCTTTACGGAGGGGGGGCTCGGAGCTTTCTACGAGCAGTACTTC.

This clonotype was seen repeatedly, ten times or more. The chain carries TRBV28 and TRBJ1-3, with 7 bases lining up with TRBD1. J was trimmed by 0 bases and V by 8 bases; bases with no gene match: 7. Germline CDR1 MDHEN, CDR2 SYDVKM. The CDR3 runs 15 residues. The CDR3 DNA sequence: TGTGCCAGCCTTCTTAGGACAGGCTCTGGAAACACCATATATTTT. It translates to CASLLRTGSGNTIYF. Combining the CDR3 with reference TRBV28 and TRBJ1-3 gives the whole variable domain DVKVTQSSRYLVKRTGEKVFLECVQDMDHENMFWYRQDPGLGLRLIYFSYDVKMKEKGDIPEGYSVSREKKERFSLILESASTNQTSMYLCASLLRTGSGNTIYFGEGSWLTVV.